A single sample gave rise to the 27 T cell receptor beta chains below, sequenced in a study of cytomegalovirus exposure and HLA in healthy donors. PCR used 60 Vbeta primers and 13 Jbeta primers. This table comes from immunoSEQ multiplex PCR, and its TCRdb copy is limited to in-frame clones, with some not included. This sample yields over 75,000 clones, of which around four fifths are seen a single time; about 6.6% belongs to the top ten. The sample was PBMCs. These TCRs come from a middle-aged man in good health and CMV-seropositive.

The CDR3 region is CASSLNRGHQYF. CDR3 DNA sequence: TGTGCCAGCAGTTTAAACAGGGGTCACCAGTACTTC. The chain joins TRBV6-5 to TRBJ2-5, with 7 nucleotides matching TRBD1. Germline assignment: CDR1 MNHEY and CDR2 SVGAGI. The CDR3 has 12 residues. The ends lost 4 bases at V and 10 bases at J; junction bases unmatched: 6.

The CDR3 is CASSPLSTSDSQETQYF. The CDR3 DNA sequence: TGCGCCAGCAGCCCTCTTTCGACTAGCGATTCACAAGAGACCCAGTACTTC. The chain joins TRBV4-1 to TRBJ2-5, with TRBD2 matching 8 bases. The CDR3 runs 17 residues. Looked up from germline, CDR1 is MGHRA and CDR2 is YSYEKL. V lost 4 bases and J lost 2; bases outside the gene matches: 12.

The chain uses TRBV29-1 and TRBJ2-3, with D tentatively TRBD1 (6 bases). From germline, CDR1 is SQVTM and CDR2 ANQGSEA. V was trimmed by 8 bases and J by 8 bases, leaving 20 bases between them. This CDR3 has 13 residues. CDR3 sequence reads: CSPGTNLQGTQYF. In DNA form, the CDR3 reads TGCAGCCCCGGGACAAACCTGCAGGGTACGCAGTATTTT.

The chain couples TRBV7-2 to TRBJ1-6; D is possibly TRBD1 (5 bases). Trimming removed 2 bases at V and 4 bases at J, with 18 bases between. This CDR3 region has 18 residues. The germline V gene has CDR1 SGHTA and CDR2 FQGNSA. The chain's CDR3 is CASSLQGGFDFYNSPLHF. The CDR3 nucleotides are TGTGCCAGCAGCTTACAGGGTGGTTTCGACTTTTATAATTCACCCCTCCACTTT.

The rearrangement uses TRBV5-6 and TRBJ2-3; D not certain. The CDR3 sequence is 14 residues long. Germline V lookup: CDR1 SGHDT, CDR2 YYEEEE. V shed 3 bases and J shed 0 bases, with 8 bases lying between them. CDR3 in amino acids: CASSSSPSTDTQYF. CDR3 DNA sequence: TGTGCCAGCAGCTCCAGTCCCAGCACAGATACGCAGTATTTT.

The V and J genes are TRBV21-1 and TRBJ1-2. TRBV21-1 corresponds to a pseudogene. This CDR3 spans 16 amino acids. CDR3 amino acids: CASSTNPRAPHYGYTF. CDR3 bases: TGTGCCAGCAGCACTAATCCGAGGGCTCCCCACTATGGCTACACCTTC.

This chain joins TRBV11-3 and TRBJ2-2; TRBD2 matches 9 bases. Germline V lookup: CDR1 SGHNT, CDR2 YENEEA. The CDR3 sequence is 15 residues long. With 4 bases clipped from V and 2 bases from J, the junction kept 2 bases outside the gene matches. The CDR3 protein is CASSSSGANTGELFF. The CDR3 nucleotides read TGTGCCAGCAGCTCTAGCGGGGCTAACACCGGGGAGCTGTTTTTT. The whole variable domain, filled in from reference TRBV11-3 and TRBJ2-2, reads EAGVVQSPRYKIIEKKQPVAFWCNPISGHNTLYWYLQNLGQGPELLIRYENEEAVDDSQLPKDRFSAERLKGVDSTLKIQPAELGDSAVYLCASSSSGANTGELFFGEGSRLTVL.

The gene calls are TRBV5-1 and TRBJ1-6; D gene unclear. Trimming pared 0 bases from V and 5 bases from J, leaving 15 bases between. Looked up from germline, CDR1 is SGHRS and CDR2 is YFSETQ. The CDR3 consists of 17 residues. CDR3: CASSLVAERWDNSPLHF. CDR3 DNA sequence: TGCGCCAGCAGCTTGGTAGCTGAACGGTGGGATAATTCACCCCTCCACTTT.

The chain links TRBV11-2 to TRBJ1-2; 9 bases fit TRBD1. Trimming took 5 bases from V and 5 from J; bases not matched to a gene: 6. The CDR3 covers 14 residues. Germline V gene lookup returns CDR1 SGHAT and CDR2 FQNNGV. The CDR3 DNA follows: TGTGCCAGCAGCCCGGGACAGGGAGATTATGGCTACACCTTC. This codes for CASSPGQGDYGYTF.

This clone was counted once. The gene calls are TRBV7-2 and TRBJ2-2, with D possibly TRBD1 on 5 matching bases. This CDR3 has 14 residues. CDR1 and CDR2 (germline): SGHTA, FQGNSA. V lost 1 base, J lost 6 bases, and 9 bases lay in between. The CDR3 region has the DNA TGTGCCAGCAGCTTAGACAGGAGACCCGGGGAGCTGTTTTTT. Translated, it gives CASSLDRRPGELFF.

The chain links TRBV5-1 to TRBJ2-1; 9 nucleotides align to TRBD1. The J segment lost 6 bases and the V segment lost 3 bases, leaving 4 bases of the junction unmatched. The CDR3 totals 14 residues. Germline CDR1 and CDR2: SGHRS and YFSETQ. The CDR3 nucleotides are TGCGCCAGCAGCTGGGGACAGGGCTTCAATGAGCAGTTCTTC. Translated: CASSWGQGFNEQFF.

The gene calls are TRBV5-6 and TRBJ2-3; a possible D gene is TRBD1 (5 bases). The CDR3 is made up of 15 amino acids. In germline, CDR1 is SGHDT, CDR2 YYEEEE. The germline V and J ends were trimmed by 0 bases and 0 bases, with 8 bases remaining between them. Here the CDR3 reads CASSLGAGSTDTQYF. The CDR3, as DNA: TGTGCCAGCAGCTTGGGGGCAGGGAGCACAGATACGCAGTATTTT.

This chain connects TRBV6-4 to TRBJ2-3; D call uncertain. The germline V gene encodes CDR1 MRHNA and CDR2 SNTAGT. The CDR3 has 12 residues. Deletions cut 2 bases from V and 6 bases from J, with 6 bases between. CDR3 protein: CASSDELDTQYF. The CDR3, as DNA: TGTGCCAGCAGTGACGAGCTGGATACGCAGTATTTT.

The chain uses TRBV9 and TRBJ2-5; 8 positions match TRBD2. The CDR3 consists of 14 residues. V lost 3 bases, J lost 5 bases, and 6 bases stayed unmatched. Germline V gene lookup returns CDR1 SGDLS and CDR2 YYNGEE. The CDR3 reads CASSGGLDWETQYF. The DNA of the CDR3 is TGTGCCAGCAGCGGGGGACTAGATTGGGAGACCCAGTACTTC.

This sequence joins TRBV5-1 and TRBJ1-1; unclear D gene. Trimming left V 0 bases short and J 4 bases short, with 7 bases between. CDR1 is SGHRS and CDR2 is YFSETQ in the germline V gene. The CDR3 is 13 amino acids. The CDR3 sequence is CASSLESFTEAFF. In DNA form, the CDR3 reads TGCGCCAGCAGCTTGGAATCGTTCACTGAAGCTTTCTTT. Filled out from reference TRBV5-1 and TRBJ1-1, the complete variable domain reads KAGVTQTPRYLIKTRGQQVTLSCSPISGHRSVSWYQQTPGQGLQFLFEYFSETQRNKGNFPGRFSGRQFSNSRSEMNVSTLELGDSALYLCASSLESFTEAFFGQGTRLTVV.

J is TRBJ1-4 and V is TRBV5-8, with 7 bases identical to TRBD1. The CDR3 spans 15 residues. The ends lost 4 bases at V and 4 bases at J; junction bases unmatched: 7. The V gene's germline CDR1 is SGHTS and CDR2 YDEGEE. Here the CDR3 reads CASSLPGTDNEKLFF. DNA for the CDR3: TGTGCCAGCAGCCTACCCGGGACAGATAATGAAAAACTGTTTTTT.

This chain links TRBV5-4 with TRBJ1-1, with D maybe TRBD1 (6 bases). This CDR3 contains 13 residues. CDR1 is SGHNT and CDR2 is YYREEE in the germline V gene (reference sequence). V lost 1 base and J lost 4, with 8 bases in between. The CDR3 protein is CASSLLQGTEAFF. The CDR3 nucleotides are TGTGCCAGCAGCTTGTTACAGGGCACTGAAGCTTTCTTT.

This clone was seen at least ten times. The CDR3 spells CASKRDSNQPQHF. In nucleotides, the CDR3 is TGTGCCAGCAAGCGGGATAGCAATCAGCCCCAGCATTTT. The chain links TRBV2 to TRBJ1-5; D uncertain. V was clipped by 7 bases and J by 0 bases, with 7 bases between them. The germline V gene has CDR1 SNHLY and CDR2 FYNNEI. This CDR3 has 13 amino acids.

This clone was picked up one time. This rearrangement joins TRBV6-1 to TRBJ1-2; 10 bases are shared with TRBD1. V lost 6 bases, J lost 4 bases, and 8 bases stayed unmatched. The V gene's germline CDR1 is MNHNS and CDR2 SASEGT. This CDR3 has 15 amino acids. The CDR3 DNA sequence: TGTGCCAGCAGCGCCGGGACAGGGGCTCTCTATGGCTACACCTTC. Protein product: CASSAGTGALYGYTF.

The chain links TRBV7-9 to TRBJ2-7; 11 bases align to TRBD1. This CDR3 contains 15 residues. V lost 5 bases to trimming and J lost 2 bases; unmatched junction nucleotides: 5. CDR1 and CDR2 (germline): SEHNR, FQNEAQ (reference sequence). DNA of the CDR3: TGTGCCAGCAGCCCGGGACAGGGGGGTACCTACGAGCAGTACTTC. Amino acid sequence: CASSPGQGGTYEQYF.

The V gene is TRBV5-4, the J gene TRBJ2-1, with TRBD1 identical over 8 bases. Per the germline V gene, CDR1 is SGHNT and CDR2 is YYREEE (reference sequence). J was trimmed by 7 bases and V by 4 bases; bases with no gene match: 10. This CDR3 contains 15 residues. The CDR3, as DNA: TGTGCCAGCAGCCCCGACAGGGGTTTTGGTAATGAGCAGTTCTTC. Its translation: CASSPDRGFGNEQFF.

The genes are TRBV7-9 and TRBJ1-1; the D gene is possibly TRBD1 (5 bases). Trimming left V 3 bases short and J 7 bases short, with 12 bases between. CDR3 size: 13 residues. Germline V lookup: CDR1 SEHNR, CDR2 FQNEAQ (reference sequence). CDR3 nucleotide sequence: TGTGCCAGCAGCTTGGGGGGTGGGCGTGAAGCTTTCTTT. Translation: CASSLGGGREAFF.

A few counts support this clone. This CDR3 is also generated by other DNA sequences in the sample. The chain combines TRBV6-5 with TRBJ1-2; 7 bases map to TRBD1. CDR3 size: 13 residues. Trimming at V came to 6 bases and at J to 3 bases, leaving 4 bases not matched to a gene. Per germline, CDR1 MNHEY and CDR2 SVGAGI. The CDR3: CASRSDRDYGYTF. The CDR3, as DNA: TGTGCCAGCAGGAGTGACAGGGACTATGGCTACACCTTC.

The rearrangement joins TRBV29-1 to TRBJ1-2, with 7 positions matching TRBD1. This CDR3 has 14 residues. Germline V gene sequence: CDR1 SQVTM, CDR2 ANQGSEA. Trimming at V came to 5 bases and at J to 8 bases, leaving 14 bases not matched to a gene. The CDR3 loop is CSVQTRQGLGGYTF. In DNA, the CDR3 is TGCAGCGTTCAAACCCGACAGGGACTCGGAGGCTACACCTTC.

Comment on this clone: One end of the junction is discordant with germline, which a read error may explain. J is TRBJ2-7 and V is TRBV7-2; TRBD1 is a possible D gene (5 bases). Germline V CDR1 and CDR2: SGHTA, FQGNSA. The CDR3 sequence is 14 residues long. CDR3 DNA: TGTGCCGGCAGCTTAGATCCAGGGAACTACGAGCAGTACTTC. Its protein product is CAGSLDPGNYEQYF.

In DNA, the CDR3 is TGCAGCGTTGGCGGGAGCCCGCAAGAGACCCAGTACTTC. Residues: CSVGGSPQETQYF. This sequence joins TRBV29-1 and TRBJ2-5; 7 bases fit TRBD2. Per germline, CDR1 SQVTM and CDR2 ANQGSEA. J lost 2 bases, V lost 4 bases, and 4 bases had no gene match. This CDR3 has 13 amino acids.

The CDR3 region is CASSLGGTSGRNEQFF. The CDR3 nucleotides are TGCGCCAGCAGCTTGGGTGGGACTAGCGGGAGAAATGAGCAGTTCTTC. V usage is TRBV5-1 and J usage is TRBJ2-1, with 14 bases aligning to TRBD2. This CDR3 is 16 amino acids long. Germline V gene lookup returns CDR1 SGHRS and CDR2 YFSETQ. The V gene end was trimmed by 0 bases and the J gene end by 7 bases; junction bases not matched to a gene: 3.